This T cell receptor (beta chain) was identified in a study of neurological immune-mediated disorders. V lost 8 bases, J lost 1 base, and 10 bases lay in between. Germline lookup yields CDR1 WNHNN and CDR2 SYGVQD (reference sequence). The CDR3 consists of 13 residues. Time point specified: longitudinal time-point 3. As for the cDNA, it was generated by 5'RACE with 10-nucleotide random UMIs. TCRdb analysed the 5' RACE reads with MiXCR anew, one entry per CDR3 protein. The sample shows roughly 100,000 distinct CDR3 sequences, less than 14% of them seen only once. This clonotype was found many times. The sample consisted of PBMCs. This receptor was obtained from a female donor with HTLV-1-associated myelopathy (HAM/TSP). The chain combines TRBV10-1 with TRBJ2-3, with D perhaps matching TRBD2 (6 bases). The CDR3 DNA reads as TGCGCCAGCCAGGGCGGGGGCACAGATACGCAGTATTTT. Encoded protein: CASQGGGTDTQYF.